This T cell receptor beta chain stems from a study of T cell changes during pregnancy in multiple sclerosis. Method: immunoSEQ multiplex PCR; TCRdb's copy keeps in-frame clones and lacks some. The sample holds more than 35,000 clones; 88% are singletons and the top ten take 5.5% to 6%. Only one count was recorded for this clone. Germline V CDR1 and CDR2: SGHAT, FQNNGV. The CDR3 length is 11 residues. The germline V and J ends were trimmed by 2 bases and 6 bases, with 5 bases remaining between them. The chain combines TRBV11-2 with TRBJ2-7; D ambiguous. The source material was CD8+ T cells from peripheral blood mononuclear cells, sampled after pregnancy. The TCR sequence derives from a female donor in good health, enrolled as a control in a pregnancy study. The CDR3, as DNA: TGTGCCAGCAGCTTAACTCGCGAGCAGTACTTC. Amino acid sequence: CASSLTREQYF.